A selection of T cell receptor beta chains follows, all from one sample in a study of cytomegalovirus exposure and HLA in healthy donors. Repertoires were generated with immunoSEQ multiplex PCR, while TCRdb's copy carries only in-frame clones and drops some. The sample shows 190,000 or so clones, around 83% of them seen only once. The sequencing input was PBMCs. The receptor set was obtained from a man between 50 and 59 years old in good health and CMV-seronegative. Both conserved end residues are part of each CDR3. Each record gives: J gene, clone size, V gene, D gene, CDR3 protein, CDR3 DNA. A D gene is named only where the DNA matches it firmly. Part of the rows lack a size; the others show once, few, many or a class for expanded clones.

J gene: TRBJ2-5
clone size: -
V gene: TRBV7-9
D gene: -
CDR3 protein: CASSTDSRVGTQYF
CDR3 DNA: TGTGCCAGCAGCACAGACAGTAGGGTCGGGACCCAGTACTTC

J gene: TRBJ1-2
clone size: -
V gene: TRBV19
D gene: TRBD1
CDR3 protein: CASSIRDREGYTF
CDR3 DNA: TGTGCCAGTAGTATCCGGGACAGGGAAGGCTACACCTTC

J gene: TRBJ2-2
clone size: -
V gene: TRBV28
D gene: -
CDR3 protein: CASSFTTGELFF
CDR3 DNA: TGTGCCAGCAGCTTTACTACCGGGGAGCTGTTTTTT

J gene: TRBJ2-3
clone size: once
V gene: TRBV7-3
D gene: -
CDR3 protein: CASSLTGRSSTDTQYF
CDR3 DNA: TGTGCCAGCAGCTTAACTGGGCGCTCTAGCACAGATACGCAGTATTTT

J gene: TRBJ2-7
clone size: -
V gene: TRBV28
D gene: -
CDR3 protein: CASSLSAYEQYF
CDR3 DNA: TGTGCCAGCAGTTTATCCGCCTACGAGCAGTACTTC

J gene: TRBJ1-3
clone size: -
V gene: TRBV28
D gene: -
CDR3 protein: CASSRGENTIYF
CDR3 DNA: TGTGCCAGCAGCCGTGGAGAAAACACCATATATTTT

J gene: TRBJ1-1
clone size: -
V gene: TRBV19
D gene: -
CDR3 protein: CASSSQALTEAFF
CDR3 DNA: TGTGCCAGTAGTTCTCAGGCTCTCACTGAAGCTTTCTTT

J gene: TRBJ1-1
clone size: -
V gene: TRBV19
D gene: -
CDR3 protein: CASTPGRLNTEAFF
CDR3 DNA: TGTGCCAGTACCCCTGGGCGTCTGAACACTGAAGCTTTCTTT

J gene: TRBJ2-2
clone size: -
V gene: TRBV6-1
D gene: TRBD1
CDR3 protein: CASSQGQVPKNTGELFF
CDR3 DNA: TGTGCCAGCAGTCAAGGACAGGTCCCGAAGAACACCGGGGAGCTGTTTTTT

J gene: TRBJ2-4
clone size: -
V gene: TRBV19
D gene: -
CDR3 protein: CASSLTVKNIQYF
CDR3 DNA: TGTGCCAGTAGTCTTACAGTCAAAAACATTCAGTACTTC

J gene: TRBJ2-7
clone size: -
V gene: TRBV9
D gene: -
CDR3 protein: CASSSSVYEQYF
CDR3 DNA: TGTGCCAGCAGCTCCAGCGTGTACGAGCAGTACTTC

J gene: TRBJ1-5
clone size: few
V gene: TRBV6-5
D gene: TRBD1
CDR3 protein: CASARDRYNQPQHF
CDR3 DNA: TGTGCCAGCGCAAGGGACAGATACAATCAGCCCCAGCATTTT

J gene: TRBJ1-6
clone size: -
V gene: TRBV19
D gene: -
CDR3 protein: CASSIIRQGTSGSLHF
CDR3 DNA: TGTGCCAGTAGTATAATCCGGCAGGGGACCTCAGGGTCCCTCCACTTT

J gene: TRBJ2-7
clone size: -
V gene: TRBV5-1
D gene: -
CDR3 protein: CASSLVPGEAEQYF
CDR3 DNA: TGCGCCAGCAGCTTGGTACCAGGGGAAGCCGAGCAGTACTTC

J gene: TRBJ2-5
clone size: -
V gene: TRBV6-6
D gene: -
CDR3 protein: CASSYSDSAKTQYF
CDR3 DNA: TGTGCCAGCAGTTACTCGGACTCAGCCAAGACCCAGTACTTC

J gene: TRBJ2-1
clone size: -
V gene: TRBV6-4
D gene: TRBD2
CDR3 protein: CASSLELAGGPHEQFF
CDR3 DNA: TGTGCCAGCAGTCTAGAACTAGCGGGGGGGCCCCATGAGCAGTTCTTC

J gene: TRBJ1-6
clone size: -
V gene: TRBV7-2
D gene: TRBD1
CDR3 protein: CASSLNRDRSSPLHF
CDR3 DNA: TGTGCCAGCAGCTTAAACCGGGACAGGTCTTCACCCCTCCACTTT

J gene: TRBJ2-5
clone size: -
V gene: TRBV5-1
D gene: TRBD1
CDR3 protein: CASSLDRAGTQYF
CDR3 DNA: TGCGCCAGCAGCCTCGACAGGGCGGGGACCCAGTACTTC

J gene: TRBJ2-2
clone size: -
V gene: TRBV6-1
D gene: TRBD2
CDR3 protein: CASSEGVAGDTGELFF
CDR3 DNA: TGTGCCAGCAGTGAAGGGGTAGCGGGGGATACCGGGGAGCTGTTTTTT

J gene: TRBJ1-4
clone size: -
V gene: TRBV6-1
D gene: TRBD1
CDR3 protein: CASSEGGTGGEKLFF
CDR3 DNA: TGTGCCAGCAGTGAAGGGGGGACAGGGGGTGAAAAACTGTTTTTT

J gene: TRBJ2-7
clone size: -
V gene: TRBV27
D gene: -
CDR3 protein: CASRVTGVSEQYF
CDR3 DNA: TGTGCCAGCAGAGTCACAGGAGTTAGTGAGCAGTACTTC

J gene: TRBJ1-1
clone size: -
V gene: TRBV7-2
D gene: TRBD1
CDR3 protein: CASSLAPGGRNTEAFF
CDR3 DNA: TGTGCCAGCAGCTTAGCCCCAGGGGGGAGAAACACTGAAGCTTTCTTT

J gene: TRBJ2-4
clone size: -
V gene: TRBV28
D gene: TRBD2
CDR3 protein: CASSSREVRAKNIQYF
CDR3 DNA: TGTGCCAGCAGTTCGCGGGAGGTGCGCGCCAAAAACATTCAGTACTTC

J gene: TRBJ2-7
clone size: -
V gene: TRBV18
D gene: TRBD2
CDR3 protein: CASSGTSGTYEQYF
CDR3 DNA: TGTGCCAGCTCAGGGACTAGCGGGACTTACGAGCAGTACTTC

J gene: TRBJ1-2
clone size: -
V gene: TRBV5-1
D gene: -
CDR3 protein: CASRRGPHVSNYGYTF
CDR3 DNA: TGCGCCAGCAGGCGGGGCCCACATGTTTCCAACTATGGCTACACCTTC

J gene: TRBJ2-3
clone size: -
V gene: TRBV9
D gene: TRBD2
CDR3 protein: CASSVAPGTSGGTPSTDTQYF
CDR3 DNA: TGTGCCAGCAGCGTAGCTCCCGGGACTAGCGGGGGGACCCCTAGCACAGATACGCAGTATTTT

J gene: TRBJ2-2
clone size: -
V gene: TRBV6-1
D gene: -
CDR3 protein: CASRVELTNTGELFF
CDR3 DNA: TGTGCCAGCAGGGTGGAGCTAACCAACACCGGGGAGCTGTTTTTT

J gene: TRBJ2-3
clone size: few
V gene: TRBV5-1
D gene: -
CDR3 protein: CASSSAGSDTQYF
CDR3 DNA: TGCGCCAGCAGCTCGGCGGGGTCTGATACGCAGTATTTT

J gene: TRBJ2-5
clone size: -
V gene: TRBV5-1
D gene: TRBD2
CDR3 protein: CASSPRGTSGGGETQYF
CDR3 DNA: TGCGCCAGCAGCCCGCGCGGGACTAGTGGAGGGGGAGAGACCCAGTACTTC

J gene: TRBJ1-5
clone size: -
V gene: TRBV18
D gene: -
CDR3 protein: CASSPRTGLNQPQHF
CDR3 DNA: TGTGCCAGCTCACCCCGTACAGGGCTCAATCAGCCCCAGCATTTT

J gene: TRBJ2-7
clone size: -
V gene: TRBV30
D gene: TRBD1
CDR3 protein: CAWSPTGGASYEQYF
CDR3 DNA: TGTGCCTGGAGTCCTACAGGGGGTGCTTCTTACGAGCAGTACTTC

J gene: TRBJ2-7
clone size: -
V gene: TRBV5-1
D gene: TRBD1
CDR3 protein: CASSPGGPYEQYF
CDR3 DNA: TGCGCCAGCAGCCCAGGGGGACCCTACGAGCAGTACTTC

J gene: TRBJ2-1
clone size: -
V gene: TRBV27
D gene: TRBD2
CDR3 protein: CASSLLAGGYNEQFF
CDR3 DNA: TGTGCCAGCAGCTTACTAGCGGGCGGCTACAATGAGCAGTTCTTC

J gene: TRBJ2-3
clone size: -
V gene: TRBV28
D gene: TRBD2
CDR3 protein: CATRLASLDTQYF
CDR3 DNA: TGTGCCACCCGACTAGCTTCGTTGGATACGCAGTATTTT

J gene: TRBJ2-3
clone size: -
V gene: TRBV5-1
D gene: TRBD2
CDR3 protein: CASGRDALTDTQYF
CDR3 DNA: TGCGCCAGCGGGAGGGACGCCCTGACGGATACGCAGTATTTT

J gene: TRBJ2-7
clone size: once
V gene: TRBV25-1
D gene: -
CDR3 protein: CASSDFWGDYEQYF
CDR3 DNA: TGTGCCAGCAGTGATTTTTGGGGGGACTACGAGCAGTACTTC

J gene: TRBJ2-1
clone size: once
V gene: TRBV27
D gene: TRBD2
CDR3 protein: CASTERIAGGLYNEQFF
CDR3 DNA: TGTGCCAGCACCGAGCGAATAGCGGGAGGGCTCTACAATGAGCAGTTCTTC

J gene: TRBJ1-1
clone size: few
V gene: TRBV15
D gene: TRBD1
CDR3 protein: CATSRDPGQGNTEAFF
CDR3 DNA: TGTGCCACCAGCAGAGATCCGGGACAGGGCAACACTGAAGCTTTCTTT

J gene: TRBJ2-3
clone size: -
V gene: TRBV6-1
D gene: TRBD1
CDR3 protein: CATHRDSSTDTQYF
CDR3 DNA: TGTGCCACACATAGGGACAGCAGCACAGATACGCAGTATTTT

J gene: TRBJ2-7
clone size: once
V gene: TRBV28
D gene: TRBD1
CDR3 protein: CASSTPGQVPYEQYF
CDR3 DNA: TGTGCCAGCAGTACCCCAGGACAGGTTCCCTACGAGCAGTACTTC

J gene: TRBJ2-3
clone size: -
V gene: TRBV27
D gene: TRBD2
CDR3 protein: CASSLSRPGGGTDTQYF
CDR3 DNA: TGTGCCAGCAGTTTATCTCGACCGGGAGGGGGCACAGATACGCAGTATTTT

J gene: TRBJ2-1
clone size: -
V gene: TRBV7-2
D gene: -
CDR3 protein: CASTPWRSYNEQFF
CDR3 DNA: TGTGCCAGCACCCCCTGGCGGAGCTACAATGAGCAGTTCTTC